The rows below give T cell receptor beta chains drawn from one sample of a study of cytomegalovirus exposure and HLA in healthy donors. The repertoire was sequenced with immunoSEQ multiplex PCR; TCRdb's copy has only in-frame clones and lacks some. The table shows approximately 100,000 clones, with approximately 76% occurring only once. Sequencing was done on a sample of PBMCs. The receptors come from a woman aged 18-29 years in good health and CMV-seropositive. Both conserved end residues are part of each CDR3. A D gene is named only where the DNA matches it firmly. A row's size may be missing; if present it is once, few, many or a size class.

d_gene	j_gene	abundance	v_gene	CDR3aa	CDR3nt
TRBD2	TRBJ2-7	NA	TRBV13	CASRRRGSGRAEYEQYF	TGTGCCAGCAGGCGACGAGGTAGCGGGAGGGCGGAGTACGAGCAGTACTTC
NA	TRBJ2-1	NA	TRBV14	CASSRSSYNEQFF	TGTGCCAGCAGTCGGAGCTCCTACAATGAGCAGTTCTTC
NA	TRBJ1-4	NA	TRBV5-4	CASGEGDREKLFF	TGTGCCAGCGGTGAGGGGGACCGGGAAAAACTGTTTTTT
NA	TRBJ1-3	NA	TRBV13	CASREASSGNTIYF	TGTGCCAGCCGCGAGGCCAGCTCTGGAAACACCATATATTTT
NA	TRBJ2-7	NA	TRBV11-3	CASSTVSLEQYF	TGTGCCAGCAGTACCGTCTCTCTAGAGCAGTACTTC
TRBD1	TRBJ2-7	NA	TRBV19	CASSTGQSNYEQYF	TGTGCCAGTAGTACGGGACAGTCAAACTACGAGCAGTACTTC
NA	TRBJ2-7	NA	TRBV30	CAWSREESYEQYF	TGTGCCTGGAGCAGGGAAGAGTCCTACGAGCAGTACTTC
TRBD1	TRBJ2-2	few	TRBV5-6	CASSRGQVNTGELFF	TGTGCCAGCAGCCGTGGACAGGTGAACACCGGGGAGCTGTTTTTT
TRBD2	TRBJ2-5	NA	TRBV2	CASSLDGAGGQETQYF	TGTGCCAGCAGCCTCGACGGGGCGGGAGGTCAAGAGACCCAGTACTTC
TRBD1	TRBJ1-4	NA	TRBV28	CASSFVRTGGDELFF	TGTGCCAGCAGTTTTGTTCGGACAGGGGGCGACGAACTGTTTTTT
NA	TRBJ2-7	NA	TRBV30	CAWRGTGREQYF	TGTGCCTGGAGAGGTACTGGGAGGGAGCAGTACTTC
TRBD1	TRBJ1-1	few	TRBV28	CASSQTGGTEAFF	TGTGCCAGCAGTCAAACAGGGGGCACTGAAGCTTTCTTT
TRBD2	TRBJ2-3	NA	TRBV5-1	CASSLLGVAGFLGSTDTQYF	TGCGCCAGCAGCTTGCTCGGGGTAGCGGGCTTCCTCGGTAGCACAGATACGCAGTATTTT
NA	TRBJ1-5	NA	TRBV13	CASSLGGRNQPQHF	TGTGCCAGCAGCTTAGGGGGGCGCAATCAGCCCCAGCATTTT
NA	TRBJ2-1	NA	TRBV4-1	CASSQAKGPTYNEQFF	TGCGCCAGCAGCCAAGCGAAGGGGCCCACCTACAATGAGCAGTTCTTC
NA	TRBJ2-1	NA	TRBV6-1	CASSSNQGLEQFF	TGTGCCAGCAGTTCAAACCAGGGGCTTGAGCAGTTCTTC
TRBD2	TRBJ2-7	NA	TRBV5-1	CASSLGPYGGEYEQYF	TGCGCCAGCAGCTTGGGGCCATACGGGGGGGAGTACGAGCAGTACTTC
NA	TRBJ1-5	NA	TRBV6-1	CASSEAQQPNQPQHF	TGTGCCAGCAGTGAAGCGCAACAGCCTAATCAGCCCCAGCATTTT
TRBD1	TRBJ2-3	once	TRBV6-5	CASSYVRDRGTDTQYF	TGTGCCAGCAGTTATGTCCGGGACAGGGGTACAGATACGCAGTATTTT
NA	TRBJ2-6	NA	TRBV11-2	CASSLRRLSGANVLTF	TGTGCCAGCAGCTTGCGGAGGCTATCTGGGGCCAACGTCCTGACTTTC
TRBD2	TRBJ2-7	NA	TRBV2	CASRGTNEQYF	TGTGCCAGCAGGGGGACTAATGAGCAGTACTTC
TRBD1	TRBJ2-7	once	TRBV4-1	CASSHGPGGVVPYEQYF	TGCGCCAGCAGCCACGGGCCAGGGGGTGTCGTACCCTACGAGCAGTACTTC
NA	TRBJ1-2	NA	TRBV18	CASSPPRGARYGYTF	TGTGCCAGCTCACCACCAAGGGGCGCTCGCTATGGCTACACCTTC
TRBD1	TRBJ2-7	NA	TRBV4-1	CASSQPTGADEQYF	TGCGCCAGCAGCCAACCGACAGGGGCAGACGAGCAGTACTTC
NA	TRBJ1-1	few	TRBV7-3	CASSLLGASKAFF	TGTGCCAGCAGCTTACTGGGGGCCTCGAAAGCTTTCTTT
NA	TRBJ1-1	NA	TRBV28	CASRGGVRNTEAFF	TGTGCCAGCAGGGGAGGGGTCCGGAACACTGAAGCTTTCTTT
NA	TRBJ1-2	NA	TRBV27	CASSQRDGGGYTF	TGTGCCAGCAGCCAAAGGGACGGGGGTGGCTACACCTTC